Listed below are T cell receptor beta chains from one sample, sequenced in a study of human T cells and chemical hapten exposure. TCRdb reanalysed the RACE reads using MiXCR and keeps one entry per CDR3 protein. Among 350,000 or so distinct CDR3 sequences listed, around 7% were seen once. Specimen: whole blood, collected in connection with sensitization to the hapten diphenylcyclopropenone (DPC). The receptors were gathered from a woman aged 18-30 years with alopecia areata. Some clones in this sample may be carry-over from other donors' samples. The CDR3 runs from the conserved cysteine through the conserved F or W. The D gene is left open where the match is weak. Not every row has a clone size; where given, it reads once, few, many or a size class.

D	V	size	J	CDR3	DNA
TRBD2	TRBV7-9	few	TRBJ2-7	CASSLEGLAIHEQYF	TGTGCCAGCAGCCTCGAAGGACTAGCCATTCACGAGCAGTACTTC
.	TRBV6-5	many	TRBJ1-2	CASSYGVSPAYGYTF	TGTGCCAGCAGTTACGGAGTTTCCCCTGCCTATGGCTACACCTTC
.	TRBV3-1	few	TRBJ1-2	CASSQGVYGYTF	TGTGCCAGCAGCCAAGGGGTCTATGGCTACACCTTC
.	TRBV29-1	many	TRBJ2-3	CSVVGGFTDTQYF	TGCAGCGTTGTCGGCGGGTTTACAGATACGCAGTATTTT
.	TRBV4-3	few	TRBJ1-1	CASSQGLSEAFF	TGCGCCAGCAGCCAGGGTTTATCTGAAGCTTTCTTT
.	TRBV28	.	TRBJ1-2	CASGLQGLRDGYTF	TGTGCCAGCGGCCTTCAAGGATTAAGAGATGGCTACACCTTC
.	TRBV5-6	many	TRBJ1-5	CASSLLQGTNQPQHF	TGTGCCAGCAGCTTGCTGCAGGGTACTAATCAGCCCCAGCATTTT
.	TRBV12-3/TRBV12-4	many	TRBJ2-1	CASTNQGGAAVDEQFF	TGTGCCAGCACTAACCAGGGGGGGGCAGCAGTCGATGAGCAGTTCTTC
.	TRBV5-1	.	TRBJ1-6	CASSLDSPRNSPLHF	TGCGCCAGCAGCTTAGACAGCCCGAGGAATTCACCCCTCCACTTT
.	TRBV18	.	TRBJ1-1	CASSQVGAAGTEAFF	TGTGCCAGCTCACAAGTCGGGGCAGCGGGCACTGAAGCTTTCTTT
TRBD1	TRBV7-9	.	TRBJ2-7	CASSPPETGVTYEQYF	TGTGCCAGCAGTCCTCCAGAGACAGGGGTGACCTACGAGCAGTACTTC
.	TRBV4-2	few	TRBJ2-5	CASSQGYPGAGGETQYF	TGTGCCAGCAGCCAGGGCTACCCGGGAGCCGGTGGGGAGACCCAGTACTTC
.	TRBV6-5	.	TRBJ1-6	CASSYSSYGVPLHF	TGTGCCAGCAGTTACTCGAGTTACGGTGTCCCCCTCCACTTT
TRBD2	TRBV5-1	.	TRBJ2-2	CARGRRTGTRLRGTGELFF	TGCGCCAGGGGAAGACGAACCGGGACTAGGCTACGGGGCACCGGGGAGCTGTTTTTT
TRBD2	TRBV4-3	.	TRBJ2-1	CASSQEPPSIAGGQRQFF	TGCGCCAGCAGCCAAGAACCTCCGTCCATAGCGGGGGGCCAACGGCAGTTCTTC
.	TRBV27	many	TRBJ2-1	CASSFSLSPYNEQFF	TGTGCCAGCAGCTTCAGCCTATCCCCCTACAATGAGCAGTTCTTC
TRBD1	TRBV27	.	TRBJ1-1	CASSLQGRGPEAFF	TGTGCCAGCAGTTTACAGGGGAGGGGGCCTGAAGCTTTCTTT
.	TRBV7-9	.	TRBJ2-4	CASSFGLAVAKNIQYF	TGTGCCAGCAGCTTTGGGCTAGCCGTAGCCAAAAACATTCAGTACTTC
TRBD2	TRBV10-2	.	TRBJ2-7	CASSESIKTSGAYEQYF	TGCGCCAGCAGTGAGTCAATTAAGACTAGCGGGGCCTACGAGCAGTACTTC
.	TRBV29-1	many	TRBJ2-7	CSVRSTPNYEQYF	TGCAGCGTTCGAAGCACACCGAACTACGAGCAGTACTTC
.	TRBV28	few	TRBJ1-6	CASSRDGTNSPLHF	TGTGCCAGCAGCCGGGACGGAACTAATTCACCCCTCCACTTT
.	TRBV2	.	TRBJ2-3	CASSEQDYTDTQYF	TGTGCCAGCAGTGAGCAGGACTACACAGATACGCAGTATTTT
.	TRBV6-2/TRBV6-3	.	TRBJ1-5	CASSDHSNQPQHF	TGTGCCAGCAGTGACCATAGCAATCAGCCCCAGCATTTT
.	TRBV20-1	few	TRBJ2-3	CSARKGDTQYF	TGCAGTGCGAGAAAGGGGGATACGCAGTATTTT
.	TRBV2	.	TRBJ2-7	CASSSNDRAYEQYF	TGTGCCAGCAGTTCGAATGACAGAGCCTACGAGCAGTACTTC
.	TRBV5-1	.	TRBJ1-4	CASRPDRVNEKLFF	TGCGCCAGCAGACCCGACAGAGTTAATGAAAAACTGTTTTTT
.	TRBV6-1	many	TRBJ1-2	CTKMQGNYGYTF	TGTACCAAAATGCAGGGGAACTATGGCTACACCTTC
TRBD2	TRBV7-8	.	TRBJ2-2	CASSLRMGLASGELFF	TGTGCCAGCAGCCTTCGGATGGGACTAGCGTCCGGGGAGCTGTTTTTT
.	TRBV20-1	.	TRBJ2-7	CSAITQGNGFPYEQYF	TGCAGTGCTATTACCCAGGGTAATGGATTCCCCTACGAGCAGTACTTC
TRBD1	TRBV20-1	.	TRBJ1-1	CSARDWTGRHEAFF	TGCAGTGCTAGAGATTGGACAGGCCGACACGAAGCTTTCTTT
.	TRBV6-1	few	TRBJ1-2	CASTGRGGQTGYGYTF	TGTGCCAGCACTGGACGCGGGGGTCAGACGGGCTATGGCTACACCTTC
TRBD1	TRBV11-1	.	TRBJ2-2	CASSLTGGATGELFF	TGTGCCAGCAGCTTAACAGGGGGCGCGACCGGGGAGCTGTTTTTT
TRBD1	TRBV7-3	.	TRBJ2-3	CASRGTGASDTQYF	TGTGCCAGCAGGGGGACAGGGGCCTCAGATACGCAGTATTTT
.	TRBV27	many	TRBJ1-5	CASSLGGVRQPQHF	TGTGCCAGCAGTCTGGGGGGGGTGCGGCAGCCCCAGCATTTT
.	TRBV6-5	few	TRBJ1-5	CASRTGTVDQPQHF	TGTGCCAGCAGGACCGGGACGGTTGATCAGCCCCAGCATTTT
TRBD2	TRBV6-2/TRBV6-3	many	TRBJ2-1	CASSYRSGALYNEQFF	TGTGCCAGCAGTTACCGGAGCGGGGCCCTCTACAATGAGCAGTTCTTC
.	TRBV12-3/TRBV12-4	.	TRBJ1-3	CASSWQGSGNTIYF	TGTGCCAGCAGTTGGCAAGGGTCTGGAAACACCATATATTTT
.	TRBV18	.	TRBJ1-4	CASSRRSVTATNEKLFF	TGTGCCAGTTCAAGACGGAGCGTCACAGCAACTAATGAAAAACTGTTTTTT
.	TRBV6-2/TRBV6-3	many	TRBJ1-6	CASSITGFDNSPLHF	TGTGCCAGCAGTATCACAGGGTTCGATAATTCACCCCTCCACTTT
TRBD2	TRBV14	many	TRBJ2-1	CASRRAGSRYNEQFF	TGTGCCAGCAGGAGAGCGGGGAGCCGCTACAATGAGCAGTTCTTC
.	TRBV5-1	many	TRBJ2-7	CASSGGRASYEQYF	TGCGCCAGCAGCGGAGGAAGGGCCTCCTACGAGCAGTACTTC
TRBD1	TRBV28	many	TRBJ2-1	CASSPGTGYNEQFF	TGTGCCAGCAGTCCCGGGACAGGCTACAATGAGCAGTTCTTC
.	TRBV7-2	many	TRBJ2-3	CASRKGPTDTQYF	TGTGCCAGCAGGAAGGGCCCTACAGATACGCAGTATTTT
.	TRBV7-9	many	TRBJ2-3	CASSPTTDTQYF	TGTGCCAGCAGCCCGACCACAGATACGCAGTATTTT
TRBD2	TRBV4-3	.	TRBJ2-2	CASRRGRNTGELFF	TGCGCCAGCAGGCGGGGGAGGAACACCGGGGAGCTGTTTTTT
TRBD1	TRBV18	few	TRBJ1-2	CASSPRDSFIYGYTF	TGTGCCAGCTCACCGCGGGACAGCTTTATCTATGGCTACACCTTC
.	TRBV6-2/TRBV6-3	few	TRBJ2-7	CASRGTKPEQYF	TGTGCCAGCAGGGGGACGAAGCCTGAGCAGTACTTC
TRBD2	TRBV5-1	few	TRBJ2-3	CASSLVGLVESVTDTQYF	TGCGCCAGCAGCTTGGTGGGACTAGTGGAGAGCGTCACAGATACGCAGTATTTT
.	TRBV2	few	TRBJ2-1	CASMAVAYNEQFF	TGTGCCAGCATGGCAGTTGCCTACAATGAGCAGTTCTTC
.	TRBV3-1	.	TRBJ1-1	CASSQTGLNTEVFF	TGTGCCAGCAGCCAGACGGGACTGAACACTGAAGTTTTCTTT
.	TRBV20-1	few	TRBJ1-5	CSARVGGSNQPQHF	TGCAGTGCTAGAGTGGGGGGGAGCAATCAGCCCCAGCATTTT
.	TRBV4-1	.	TRBJ1-2	CASSPAETANYGYTF	TGCGCCAGCAGCCCGGCCGAGACAGCTAACTATGGCTACACCTTC
TRBD1	TRBV18	many	TRBJ1-5	CASSRTGQASNQPQHF	TGTGCCAGCTCACGGACTGGACAGGCAAGCAATCAGCCCCAGCATTTT
TRBD1	TRBV20-1	many	TRBJ1-1	CSARTGGTEAFF	TGCAGTGCGCGGACAGGGGGCACTGAAGCTTTCTTT
.	TRBV7-2	.	TRBJ2-2	CASSLMTANTGELFF	TGTGCCAGCAGCTTAATGACAGCGAACACCGGGGAGCTGTTTTTT
TRBD2	TRBV20-1	many	TRBJ2-7	CSALRLAGEAYEQYF	TGCAGTGCTCTAAGACTAGCGGGGGAGGCCTACGAGCAGTACTTC
TRBD1	TRBV29-1	many	TRBJ1-2	CSVGQSDYGYTF	TGCAGCGTGGGACAGTCTGACTATGGCTACACCTTC
.	TRBV6-5	.	TRBJ1-2	CASSIGRSYGYTF	TGTGCCAGCAGTATAGGACGGAGCTATGGCTACACCTTC